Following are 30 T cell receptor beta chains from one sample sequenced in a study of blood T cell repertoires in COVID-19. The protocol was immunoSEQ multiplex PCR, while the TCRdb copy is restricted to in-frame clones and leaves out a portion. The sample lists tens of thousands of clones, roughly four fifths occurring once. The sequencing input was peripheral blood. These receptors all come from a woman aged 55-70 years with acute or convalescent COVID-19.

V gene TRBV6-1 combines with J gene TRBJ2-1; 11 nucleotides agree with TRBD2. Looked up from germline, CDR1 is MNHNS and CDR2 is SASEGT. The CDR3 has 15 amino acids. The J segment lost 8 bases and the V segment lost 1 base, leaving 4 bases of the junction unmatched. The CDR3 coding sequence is TGTGCCAGCAGTGAAGTAGCGGGGGGGCCGGATGAGCAGTTCTTC. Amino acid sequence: CASSEVAGGPDEQFF.

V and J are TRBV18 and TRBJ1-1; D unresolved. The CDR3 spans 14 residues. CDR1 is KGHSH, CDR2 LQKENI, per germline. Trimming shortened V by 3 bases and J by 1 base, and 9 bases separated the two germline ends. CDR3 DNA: TGTGCCAGCTCACCCCCGGCGGGGAACACTGAAGCTTTCTTT. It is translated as CASSPPAGNTEAFF. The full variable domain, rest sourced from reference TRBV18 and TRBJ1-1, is NAGVMQNPRHLVRRRGQEARLRCSPMKGHSHVYWYRQLPEEGLKFMVYLQKENIIDESGMPKERFSAEFPKEGPSILRIQQVVRGDSAAYFCASSPPAGNTEAFFGQGTRLTVV.

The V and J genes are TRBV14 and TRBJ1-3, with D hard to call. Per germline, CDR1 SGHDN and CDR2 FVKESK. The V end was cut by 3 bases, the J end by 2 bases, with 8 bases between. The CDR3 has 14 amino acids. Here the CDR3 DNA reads TGTGCCAGCAGCCAGGGGAGGGCTGGAAACACCATATATTTT. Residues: CASSQGRAGNTIYF.

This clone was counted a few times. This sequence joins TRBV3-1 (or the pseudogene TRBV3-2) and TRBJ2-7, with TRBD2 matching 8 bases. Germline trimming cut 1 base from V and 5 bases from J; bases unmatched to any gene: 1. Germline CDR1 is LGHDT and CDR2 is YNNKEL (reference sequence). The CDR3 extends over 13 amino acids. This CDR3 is CASSQVGGDEQYF. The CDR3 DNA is TGTGCCAGCAGCCAAGTCGGGGGGGACGAGCAGTACTTC.

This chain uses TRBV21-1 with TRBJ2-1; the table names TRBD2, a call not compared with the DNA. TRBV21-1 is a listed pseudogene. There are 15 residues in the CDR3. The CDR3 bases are TGTGCCAGCAGCAGGGGACTCGGAACCTACAATGAGCAGTTCTTC. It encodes CASSRGLGTYNEQFF.

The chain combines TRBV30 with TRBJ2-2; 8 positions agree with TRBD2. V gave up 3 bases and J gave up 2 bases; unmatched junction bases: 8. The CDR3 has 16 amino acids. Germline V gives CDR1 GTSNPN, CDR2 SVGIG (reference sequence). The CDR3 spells CAWRQLAESNTGELFF. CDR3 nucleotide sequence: TGTGCCTGGAGACAACTAGCGGAATCTAACACCGGGGAGCTGTTTTTT.

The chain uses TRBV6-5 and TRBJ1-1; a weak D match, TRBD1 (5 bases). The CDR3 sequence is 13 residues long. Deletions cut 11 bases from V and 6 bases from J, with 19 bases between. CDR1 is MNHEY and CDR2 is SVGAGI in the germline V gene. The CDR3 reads CAAGAGLLSEAFF. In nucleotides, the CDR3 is TGTGCCGCCGGAGCAGGGTTATTATCTGAAGCTTTCTTT.

This CDR3 reads CASSFGQGAGNTIYF. For the CDR3, the DNA is TGTGCCAGCAGCTTCGGACAGGGTGCTGGAAACACCATATATTTT. The chain joins TRBV5-8 to TRBJ1-3; TRBD1 matches at 8 bases. The junction had 3 bases not matched to a gene; V was cut back by 2 bases and J by 2 bases. The germline V gene has CDR1 SGHTS and CDR2 YDEGEE. This CDR3 has 15 amino acids.

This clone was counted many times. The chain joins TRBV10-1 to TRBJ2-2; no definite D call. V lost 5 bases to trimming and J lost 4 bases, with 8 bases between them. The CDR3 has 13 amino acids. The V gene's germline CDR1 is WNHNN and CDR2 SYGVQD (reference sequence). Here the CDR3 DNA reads TGCGCCAGCAGTAACCAGGCCACCGGGGAGCTGTTTTTT. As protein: CASSNQATGELFF.

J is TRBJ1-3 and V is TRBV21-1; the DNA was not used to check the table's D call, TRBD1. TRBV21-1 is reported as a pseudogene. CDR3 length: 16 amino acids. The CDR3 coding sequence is TGTGCCAGCAGTTGTCTTACCCAGGGTGTTGGAAACACCATATATTTT. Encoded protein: CASSCLTQGVGNTIYF.

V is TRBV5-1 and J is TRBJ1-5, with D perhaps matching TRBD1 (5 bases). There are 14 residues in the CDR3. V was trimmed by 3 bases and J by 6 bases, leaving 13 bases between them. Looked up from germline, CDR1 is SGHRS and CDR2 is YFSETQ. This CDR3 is CASSSEAGTQPQHF. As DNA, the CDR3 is TGCGCCAGCAGCTCCGAGGCGGGGACTCAGCCCCAGCATTTT. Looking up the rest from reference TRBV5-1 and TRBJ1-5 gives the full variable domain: KAGVTQTPRYLIKTRGQQVTLSCSPISGHRSVSWYQQTPGQGLQFLFEYFSETQRNKGNFPGRFSGRQFSNSRSEMNVSTLELGDSALYLCASSSEAGTQPQHFGDGTRLSIL.

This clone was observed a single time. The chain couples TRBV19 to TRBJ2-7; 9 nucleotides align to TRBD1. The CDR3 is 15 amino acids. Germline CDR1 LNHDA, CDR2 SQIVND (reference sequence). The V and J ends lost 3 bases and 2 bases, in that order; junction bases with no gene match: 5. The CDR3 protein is CASSISGQGPYEQYF. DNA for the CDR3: TGTGCCAGTAGTATCTCGGGACAGGGTCCCTACGAGCAGTACTTC. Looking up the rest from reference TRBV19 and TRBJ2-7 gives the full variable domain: DGGITQSPKYLFRKEGQNVTLSCEQNLNHDAMYWYRQDPGQGLRLIYYSQIVNDFQKGDIAEGYSVSREKKESFPLTVTSAQKNPTAFYLCASSISGQGPYEQYFGPGTRLTVT.

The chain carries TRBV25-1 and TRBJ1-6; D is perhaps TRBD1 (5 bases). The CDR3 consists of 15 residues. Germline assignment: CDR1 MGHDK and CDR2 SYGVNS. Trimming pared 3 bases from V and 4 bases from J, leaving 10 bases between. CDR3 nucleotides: TGTGCCAGCAGTGATTACGGGGGGTATAATTCACCCCTCCACTTT. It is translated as CASSDYGGYNSPLHF.

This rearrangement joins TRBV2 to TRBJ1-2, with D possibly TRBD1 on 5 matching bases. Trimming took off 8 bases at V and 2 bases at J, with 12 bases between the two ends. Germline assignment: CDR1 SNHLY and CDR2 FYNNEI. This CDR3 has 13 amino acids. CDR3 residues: CASLTVKNYGYTF. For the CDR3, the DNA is TGTGCCAGCCTGACAGTTAAAAACTATGGCTACACCTTC.

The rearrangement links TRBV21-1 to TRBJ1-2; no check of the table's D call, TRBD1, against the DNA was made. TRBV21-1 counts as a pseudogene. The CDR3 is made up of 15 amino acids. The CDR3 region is CASSNCDRDVYGYTF. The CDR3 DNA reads TGTGCCAGCAGCAATTGCGACAGGGATGTCTATGGCTACACCTTC.

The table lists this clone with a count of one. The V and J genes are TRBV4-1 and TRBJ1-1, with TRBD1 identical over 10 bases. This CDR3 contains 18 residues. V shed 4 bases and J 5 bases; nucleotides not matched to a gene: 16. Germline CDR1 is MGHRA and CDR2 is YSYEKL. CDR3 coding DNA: TGCGCCAGCAGCCTAGGACCAAAGATGACAGGGGGCGATACTGAAGCTTTCTTT. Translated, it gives CASSLGPKMTGGDTEAFF.

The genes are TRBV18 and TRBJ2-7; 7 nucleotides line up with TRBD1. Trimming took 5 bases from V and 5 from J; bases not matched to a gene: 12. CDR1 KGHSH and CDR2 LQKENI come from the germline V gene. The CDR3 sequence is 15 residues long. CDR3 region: CASSDLDRVRDEQYF. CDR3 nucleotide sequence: TGTGCCAGCTCAGATTTAGACAGGGTCAGGGACGAGCAGTACTTC.

The CDR3, as DNA: TGTGCCAGCAGCGGCCGGGACATCGCAACTAATGAAAAACTGTTTTTT. Translation gives CASSGRDIATNEKLFF. V usage is TRBV3-1 (or the pseudogene TRBV3-2) and J usage is TRBJ1-4; D perhaps matches TRBD1 (6 bases). Germline-derived CDR1 and CDR2 are LGHDT and YNNKEL (reference sequence). The CDR3 totals 16 residues. Trimming took off 5 bases at V and 0 bases at J, with 13 bases between the two ends.

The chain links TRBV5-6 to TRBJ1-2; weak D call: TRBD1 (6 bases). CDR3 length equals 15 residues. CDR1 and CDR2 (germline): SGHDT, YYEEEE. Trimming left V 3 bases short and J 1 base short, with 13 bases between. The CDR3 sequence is CASSSPGQYNYGYTF. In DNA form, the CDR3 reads TGTGCCAGCAGCTCCCCGGGACAATATAACTATGGCTACACCTTC.

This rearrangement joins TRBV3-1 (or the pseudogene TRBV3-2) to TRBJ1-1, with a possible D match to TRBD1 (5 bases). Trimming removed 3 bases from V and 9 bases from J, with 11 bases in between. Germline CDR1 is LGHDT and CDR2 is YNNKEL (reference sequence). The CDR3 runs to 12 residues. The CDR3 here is CASSHPQGKAFF. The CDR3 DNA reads TGTGCCAGCAGCCATCCCCAGGGTAAAGCTTTCTTT.

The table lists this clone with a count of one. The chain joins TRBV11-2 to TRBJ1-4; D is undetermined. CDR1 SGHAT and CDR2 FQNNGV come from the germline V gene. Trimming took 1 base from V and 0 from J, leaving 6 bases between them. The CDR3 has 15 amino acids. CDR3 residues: CASSLAPATNEKLFF. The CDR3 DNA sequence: TGTGCCAGCAGCTTAGCGCCAGCAACTAATGAAAAACTGTTTTTT.

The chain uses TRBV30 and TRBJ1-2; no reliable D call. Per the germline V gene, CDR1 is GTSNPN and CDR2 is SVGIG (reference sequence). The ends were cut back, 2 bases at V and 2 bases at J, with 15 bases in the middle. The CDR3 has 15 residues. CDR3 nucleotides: TGTGCCTGGAGTTTTCTGTCTCGGTCAAACTATGGCTACACCTTC. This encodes CAWSFLSRSNYGYTF.

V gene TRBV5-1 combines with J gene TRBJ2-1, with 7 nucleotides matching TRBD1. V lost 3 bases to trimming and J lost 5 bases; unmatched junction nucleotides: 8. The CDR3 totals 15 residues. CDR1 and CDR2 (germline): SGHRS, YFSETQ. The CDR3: CASSSRHGQDNEQFF. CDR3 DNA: TGCGCCAGCAGCTCGAGACACGGACAGGACAATGAGCAGTTCTTC.

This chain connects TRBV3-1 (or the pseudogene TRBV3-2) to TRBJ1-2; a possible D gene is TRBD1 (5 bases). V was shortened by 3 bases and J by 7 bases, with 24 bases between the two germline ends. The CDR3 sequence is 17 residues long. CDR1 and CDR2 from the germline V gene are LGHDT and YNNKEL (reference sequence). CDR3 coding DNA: TGTGCCAGCAGCCAGATATCTGCAGGGAGGGATTCAGGTGGCTACACCTTC. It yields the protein CASSQISAGRDSGGYTF.

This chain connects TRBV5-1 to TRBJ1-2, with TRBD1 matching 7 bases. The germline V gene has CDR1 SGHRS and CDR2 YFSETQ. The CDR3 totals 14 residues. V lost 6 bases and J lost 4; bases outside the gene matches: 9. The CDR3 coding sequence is TGCGCCAGCACCGAAACCGGACAGGCCTATGGCTACACCTTC. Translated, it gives CASTETGQAYGYTF.

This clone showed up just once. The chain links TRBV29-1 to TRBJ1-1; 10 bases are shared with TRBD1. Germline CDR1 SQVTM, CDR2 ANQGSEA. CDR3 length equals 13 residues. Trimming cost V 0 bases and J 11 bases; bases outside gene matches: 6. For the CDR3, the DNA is TGCAGCGTTGAAGATCGACAGGGGGCGCTCGCTTTCTTT. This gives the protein CSVEDRQGALAFF.

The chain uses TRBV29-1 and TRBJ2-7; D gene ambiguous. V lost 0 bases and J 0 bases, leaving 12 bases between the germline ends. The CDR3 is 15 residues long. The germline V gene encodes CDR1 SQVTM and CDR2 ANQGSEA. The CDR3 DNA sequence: TGCAGCGTTGAAGAGAGGAGTTCTCCCTCCTACGAGCAGTACTTC. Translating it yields CSVEERSSPSYEQYF.

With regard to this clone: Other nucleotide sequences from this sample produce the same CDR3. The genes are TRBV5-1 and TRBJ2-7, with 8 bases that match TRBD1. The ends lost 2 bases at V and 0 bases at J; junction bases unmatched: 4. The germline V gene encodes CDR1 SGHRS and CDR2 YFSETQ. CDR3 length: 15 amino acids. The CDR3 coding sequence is TGCGCCAGCAGCTTCGGAGGGACAGGCTCCTACGAGCAGTACTTC. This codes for CASSFGGTGSYEQYF.

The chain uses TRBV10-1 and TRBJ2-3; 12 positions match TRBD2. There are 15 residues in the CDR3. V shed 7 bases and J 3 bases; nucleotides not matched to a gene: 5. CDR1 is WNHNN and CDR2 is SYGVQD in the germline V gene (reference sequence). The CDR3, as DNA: TGCGCCAGCAAGGGGCTAGCGGGGGGGACAGATACGCAGTATTTT. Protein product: CASKGLAGGTDTQYF.

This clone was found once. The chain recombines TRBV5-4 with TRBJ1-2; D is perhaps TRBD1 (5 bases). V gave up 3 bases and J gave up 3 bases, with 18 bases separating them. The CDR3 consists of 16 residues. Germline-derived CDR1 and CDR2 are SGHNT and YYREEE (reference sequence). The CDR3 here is CASSSGGFRRDYGYTF. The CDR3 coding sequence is TGTGCCAGCAGCTCGGGGGGGTTCAGGAGAGACTATGGCTACACCTTC.